This is a list of T cell receptor beta chains from one sample in a study of a mutant IDH1 vaccine in newly diagnosed glioma. Sequencing was performed with immunoSEQ multiplex PCR; in TCRdb, only in-frame clones are kept and a portion is missing. Among over 65,000 clones listed, roughly 83% were seen once. These receptors have no known antigen. The sample was PBMCs, taken from a glioma patient whose treatment included an IDH1 peptide vaccine. Receptors were obtained from a man aged 18 to 29 with glioma. CDR3s include the opening cysteine and the closing phenylalanine or tryptophan. Fields, in order: clone size, J gene, V gene, CDR3 protein. Rows may omit the clone size; those that give it use once, few, many or a size class.

>-|TRBJ1-1|TRBV18
CASSPQGVRAEAFF
>-|TRBJ1-2|TRBV25-1
CASRDRGEVVGYTF
>-|TRBJ1-1|TRBV5-4
CASSFGGLNTEAFF
>-|TRBJ2-3|TRBV4-1
CASSQESRRSTDTQYF
>-|TRBJ2-3|TRBV21-1
CASSTSAAAGTDTQYF
>-|TRBJ2-7|TRBV5-6
CASSLAAAHRQGWYF
>-|TRBJ1-2|TRBV18
CASSRSHRTGTSANYGYTF
>-|TRBJ2-1|TRBV4-1
CASSQVSRPGEDEQFF
>-|TRBJ2-1|TRBV25-1
CASNSWGSYNEQFF
>-|TRBJ1-5|TRBV5-6
CASSYTPGQEGSQPQHF
>-|TRBJ2-7|TRBV7-9
CASSLVSQKLHDEQYF
>-|TRBJ2-7|TRBV18
CASSPPTSYEQYF
>once|TRBJ1-1|TRBV19
CASSPRGQGPNTEAFF
>few|TRBJ1-1|TRBV10-3
CAISVRTGDEAFF
>-|TRBJ2-5|TRBV4-1
CASSQVRAGGVQETQYF
>-|TRBJ1-4|TRBV28
CASSLVTGANEKLFF
>-|TRBJ1-1|TRBV7-3
CASSPYPSGTEAFF